These 13 T cell receptor beta chains came from one sample sequenced in a study of T-cell memory formation after mild COVID-19. MiXCR, run by TCRdb on the 5' RACE reads, gives a single entry per CDR3 protein. This sample has hundreds of thousands of distinct CDR3 sequences, with around a quarter found just once. The sequenced material came from PBMCs or a T cell subset sorted from them (not recorded which). These receptors came from an adult woman who had mild COVID-19 (a few samples of this study predate the infection). Cell type and time point are not known.

A few counts support this clonotype. The chain recombines TRBV6-5 with TRBJ2-2; D gene uncertain. Germline V lookup: CDR1 MNHEY, CDR2 SVGAGI. This CDR3 contains 12 residues. The V gene lost 6 bases and the J gene lost 2 bases, with 4 bases spanning the gap. CDR3: CASRPNTGELFF. The CDR3 DNA reads TGTGCCAGCAGGCCAAACACCGGGGAGCTGTTTTTT.

This clonotype was detected a few times. The chain joins TRBV20-1 to TRBJ1-1; D call uncertain. Deletions cut 0 bases from V and 6 bases from J, with 14 bases between. This CDR3 has 14 amino acids. Per the germline V gene, CDR1 is DFQATT and CDR2 is SNEGSKA (reference sequence). This CDR3 reads CSARDLGHWAEAFF. CDR3 DNA: TGCAGTGCTAGAGATTTAGGGCATTGGGCTGAAGCTTTCTTT.

This clonotype was detected a few times. The gene calls are TRBV12-3 or TRBV12-4 and TRBJ1-1; D gene uncertain. The V end was cut by 2 bases, the J end by 4 bases, with 14 bases between. CDR3 size: 15 residues. As DNA, the CDR3 is TGTGCCAGCAGTTTAATTGGGCCCATAGGCACTGAAGCTTTCTTT. This gives the protein CASSLIGPIGTEAFF.

The rearrangement uses TRBV7-2 and TRBJ2-7, with a tentative D call TRBD1 (6 bases). With 3 bases removed from V and 6 bases from J, the gap between germline ends came to 12 bases. The CDR3 runs 13 residues. Germline-derived CDR1 and CDR2 are SGHTA and FQGNSA. The CDR3: CASSLDRLSEQYF. In nucleotides, the CDR3 is TGTGCCAGCAGCTTGGACAGATTAAGCGAGCAGTACTTC.

In this sample, this clonotype turned up a few times. The rearrangement links TRBV3-1 to TRBJ1-1; TRBD1 is a possible D gene (5 bases). This CDR3 has 12 residues. The ends were cut back, 4 bases at V and 9 bases at J, with 12 bases in the middle. Germline V CDR1 and CDR2: LGHDT, YNNKEL (reference sequence). CDR3 loop: CASSLLDRKAFF. For the CDR3, the DNA is TGTGCCAGCAGCCTCCTCGACAGAAAAGCTTTCTTT.

This clonotype came up a few times. The chain is built from TRBV20-1 and TRBJ2-3, with a possible D match to TRBD2 (6 bases). The CDR3 length is 15 residues. CDR1 and CDR2 from the germline V gene are DFQATT and SNEGSKA (reference sequence). V shed 3 bases and J shed 1 base, with 14 bases lying between them. Written as DNA, the CDR3 is TGCAGTGCTAGTGGTAGCGGACGGGGCACAGATACGCAGTATTTT. Protein product: CSASGSGRGTDTQYF.

The chain uses TRBV3-1 and TRBJ2-1, with 8 bases lining up with TRBD1. The CDR3 spans 12 residues. The junction had 1 base not matched to a gene; V was cut back by 3 bases and J by 9 bases. Germline CDR1 reads LGHDT; CDR2 reads YNNKEL (reference sequence). CDR3: CASSQTGAEQFF. CDR3 bases: TGTGCCAGCAGCCAGACAGGGGCTGAGCAGTTCTTC.

This clonotype was found a few times. The chain recombines TRBV30 with TRBJ2-3; 8 positions match TRBD2. The CDR3 totals 15 residues. The germline CDR1 and CDR2 sequences are GTSNPN and SVGIG (reference sequence). After removal of 7 bases from V and 2 bases from J, the junction contained 11 bases not matched to a gene. DNA of the CDR3: TGTGCCTCAGAGACTAGCGAGGATGTCACAGATACGCAGTATTTT. Its protein product is CASETSEDVTDTQYF. Complete variable domain (other parts from reference TRBV30 and TRBJ2-3): SQTIHQWPATLVQPVGSPLSLECTVEGTSNPNLYWYRQAAGRGLQLLFYSVGIGQISSEVPQNLSASRPQDRQFILSSKKLLLSDSGFYLCASETSEDVTDTQYFGPGTRLTVL.

The chain joins TRBV24-1 to TRBJ2-1; D unresolved. From germline, CDR1 is KGHDR and CDR2 SFDVKD. The V end lost 5 bases, the J end lost 9 bases, and 7 bases lay between the germline ends. This CDR3 comprises 11 residues. In DNA, the CDR3 is TGTGCCACCAGTGGGGCTGTTGAGCAGTTCTTC. Translation gives CATSGAVEQFF.

This clonotype was seen more than once but under ten times. The rearrangement uses TRBV27 and TRBJ2-1; 8 bases fit TRBD2. The CDR3 runs to 13 residues. V gave up 7 bases and J gave up 5 bases; unmatched junction bases: 4. Germline-derived CDR1 and CDR2 are MNHEY and SMNVEV (reference sequence). CDR3 DNA: TGTGCCAGCAACCAGCGGGAGAACAATGAGCAGTTCTTC. Its translation: CASNQRENNEQFF.

This clonotype occurred a few times. The rearrangement links TRBV12-3 or TRBV12-4 to TRBJ2-2; 7 nucleotides match TRBD2. V lost 7 bases to trimming and J lost 5 bases; unmatched junction nucleotides: 10. The length of the CDR3 is 15 residues. In DNA, the CDR3 is TGTGCCAGCATTAATCTTCCGGGGGGTACCGGGGAGCTGTTTTTT. The encoded protein is CASINLPGGTGELFF.

This chain joins TRBV18 and TRBJ1-3, with unresolved D. In germline, CDR1 is KGHSH, CDR2 LQKENI. There are 16 residues in the CDR3. Trimming cost V 3 bases and J 0 bases, with 12 bases left between them. The chain's CDR3 is CASSPGQVNSGNTIYF. The CDR3 nucleotides are TGTGCCAGCTCACCTGGGCAGGTGAACTCTGGAAACACCATATATTTT.

The chain employs TRBV29-1 and TRBJ2-5; maybe TRBD1 (6 bases). The CDR3 covers 15 residues. Trimming removed 2 bases at V and 5 bases at J, with 18 bases between. Per germline, CDR1 SQVTM and CDR2 ANQGSEA. CDR3 region: CSVEIIGVRGETQYF. The DNA of the CDR3 is TGCAGCGTTGAAATTATAGGAGTAAGGGGGGAGACCCAGTACTTC.